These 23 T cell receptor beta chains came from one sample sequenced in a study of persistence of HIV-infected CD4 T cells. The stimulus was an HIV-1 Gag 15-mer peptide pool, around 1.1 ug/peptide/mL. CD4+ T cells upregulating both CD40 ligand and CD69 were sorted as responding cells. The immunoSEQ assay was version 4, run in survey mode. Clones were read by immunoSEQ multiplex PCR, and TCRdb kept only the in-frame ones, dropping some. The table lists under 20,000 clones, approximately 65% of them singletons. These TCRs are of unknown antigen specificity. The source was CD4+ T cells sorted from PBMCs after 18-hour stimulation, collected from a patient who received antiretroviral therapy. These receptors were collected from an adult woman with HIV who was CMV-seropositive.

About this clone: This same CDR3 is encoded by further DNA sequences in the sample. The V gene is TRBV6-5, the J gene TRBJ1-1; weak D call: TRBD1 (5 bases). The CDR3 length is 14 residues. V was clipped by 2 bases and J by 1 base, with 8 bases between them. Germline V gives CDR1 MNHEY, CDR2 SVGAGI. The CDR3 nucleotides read TGTGCCAGCAGTTACCGGGGCCGGAACACTGAAGCTTTCTTT. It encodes CASSYRGRNTEAFF.

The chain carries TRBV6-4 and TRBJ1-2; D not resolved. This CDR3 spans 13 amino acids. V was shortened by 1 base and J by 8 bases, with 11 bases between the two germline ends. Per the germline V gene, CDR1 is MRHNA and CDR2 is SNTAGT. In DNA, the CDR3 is TGTGCCAGCAGTGACTTGGGAGGAGGGGGCTACACCTTC. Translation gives CASSDLGGGGYTF.

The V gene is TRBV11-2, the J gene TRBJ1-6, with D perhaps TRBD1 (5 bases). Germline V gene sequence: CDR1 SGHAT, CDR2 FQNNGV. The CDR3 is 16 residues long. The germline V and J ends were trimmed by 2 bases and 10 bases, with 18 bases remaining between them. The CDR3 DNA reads TGTGCCAGCAGCTTATCGGCAGGGTTGGTCGGATCACCCCTCCACTTT. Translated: CASSLSAGLVGSPLHF.

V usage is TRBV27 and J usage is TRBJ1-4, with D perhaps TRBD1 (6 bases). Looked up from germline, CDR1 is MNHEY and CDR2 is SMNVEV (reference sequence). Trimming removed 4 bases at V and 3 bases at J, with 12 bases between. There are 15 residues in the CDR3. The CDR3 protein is CASSSQGKANEKLFF. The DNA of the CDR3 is TGTGCCAGCAGTTCCCAGGGGAAAGCTAATGAAAAACTGTTTTTT.

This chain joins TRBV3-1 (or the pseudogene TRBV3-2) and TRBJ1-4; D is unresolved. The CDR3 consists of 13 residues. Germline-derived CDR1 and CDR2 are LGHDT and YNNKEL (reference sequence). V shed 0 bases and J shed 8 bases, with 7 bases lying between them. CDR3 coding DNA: TGTGCCAGCAGCCAAGAGCTGACGGAAAAACTGTTTTTT. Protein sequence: CASSQELTEKLFF.

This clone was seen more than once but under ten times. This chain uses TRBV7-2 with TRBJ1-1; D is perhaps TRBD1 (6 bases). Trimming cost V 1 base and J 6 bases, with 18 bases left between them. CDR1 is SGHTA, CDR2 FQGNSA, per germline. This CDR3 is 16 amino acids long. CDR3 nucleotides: TGTGCCAGCAGCTTAGTATCAGGGGCCGCGGGCGCTGAAGCTTTCTTT. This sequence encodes CASSLVSGAAGAEAFF.

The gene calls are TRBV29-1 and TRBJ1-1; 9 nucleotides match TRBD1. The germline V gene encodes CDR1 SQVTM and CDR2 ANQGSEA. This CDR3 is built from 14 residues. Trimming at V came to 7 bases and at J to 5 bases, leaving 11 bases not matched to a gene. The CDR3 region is CSAREGQGKTEAFF. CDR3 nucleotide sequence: TGCAGCGCTAGGGAGGGACAGGGAAAAACTGAAGCTTTCTTT.

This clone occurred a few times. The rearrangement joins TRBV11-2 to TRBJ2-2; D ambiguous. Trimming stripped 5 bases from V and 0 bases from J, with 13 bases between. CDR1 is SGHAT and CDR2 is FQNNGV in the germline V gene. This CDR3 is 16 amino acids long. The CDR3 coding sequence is TGTGCCAGCAGCCCCATGAGTGGATCGAACACCGGGGAGCTGTTTTTT. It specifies CASSPMSGSNTGELFF.

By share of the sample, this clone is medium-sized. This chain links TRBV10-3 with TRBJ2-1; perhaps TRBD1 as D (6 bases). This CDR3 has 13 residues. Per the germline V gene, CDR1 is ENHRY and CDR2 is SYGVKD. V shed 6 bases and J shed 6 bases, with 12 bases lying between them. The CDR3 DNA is TGTGCCATCAGCCAGGACAGCTTCAATGAGCAGTTCTTC. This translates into CAISQDSFNEQFF.

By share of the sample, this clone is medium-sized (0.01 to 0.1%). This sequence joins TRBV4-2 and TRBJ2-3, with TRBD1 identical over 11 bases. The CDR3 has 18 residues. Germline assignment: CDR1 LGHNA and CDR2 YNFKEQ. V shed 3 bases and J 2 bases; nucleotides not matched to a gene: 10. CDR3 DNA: TGTGCCAGCAGCCACCGTCCCGGGACAGGGGGAGACACAGATACGCAGTATTTT. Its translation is CASSHRPGTGGDTDTQYF.

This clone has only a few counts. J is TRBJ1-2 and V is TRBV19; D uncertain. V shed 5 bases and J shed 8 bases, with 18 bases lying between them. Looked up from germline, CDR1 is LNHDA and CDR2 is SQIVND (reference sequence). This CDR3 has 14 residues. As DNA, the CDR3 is TGTGCCAGTAGTGGCTCACGTGGGATGGGAGGCTACACCTTC. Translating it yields CASSGSRGMGGYTF.

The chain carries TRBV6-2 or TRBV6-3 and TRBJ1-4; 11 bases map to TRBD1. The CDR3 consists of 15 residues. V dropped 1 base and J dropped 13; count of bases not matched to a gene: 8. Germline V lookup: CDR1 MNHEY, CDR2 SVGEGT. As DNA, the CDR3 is TGTGCCAGCAGTTACTTGTCGGGACAGGGGGGTTTACTGTTTTTT. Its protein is CASSYLSGQGGLLFF.

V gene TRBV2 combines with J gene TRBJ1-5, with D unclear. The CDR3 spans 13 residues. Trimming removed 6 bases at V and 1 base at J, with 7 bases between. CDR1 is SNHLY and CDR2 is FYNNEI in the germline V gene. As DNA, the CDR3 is TGTGCCAGCAGAGTTACGAGCAATCAGCCCCAGCATTTT. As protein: CASRVTSNQPQHF.

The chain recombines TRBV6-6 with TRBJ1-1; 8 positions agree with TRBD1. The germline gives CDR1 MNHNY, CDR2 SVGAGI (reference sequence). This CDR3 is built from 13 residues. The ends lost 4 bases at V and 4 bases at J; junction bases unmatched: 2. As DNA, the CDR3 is TGTGCCAGCAGTTTAGGACAGGGCACTGAAGCTTTCTTT. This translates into CASSLGQGTEAFF.

The CDR3 DNA sequence: TGTGCCAGCTCACCACTTGCCGGGGGGGACACCGGGGAGCTGTTTTTT. Its translation is CASSPLAGGDTGELFF. This rearrangement joins TRBV18 to TRBJ2-2; 8 bases line up with TRBD2. CDR1 and CDR2 (germline): KGHSH, LQKENI. The CDR3 totals 16 residues. The ends lost 1 base at V and 3 bases at J; junction bases unmatched: 4.

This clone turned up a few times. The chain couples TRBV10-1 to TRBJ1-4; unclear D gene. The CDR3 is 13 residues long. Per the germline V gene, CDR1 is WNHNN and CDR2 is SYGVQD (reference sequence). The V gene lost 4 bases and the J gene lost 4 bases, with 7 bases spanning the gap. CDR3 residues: CASSGPNNEKLFF. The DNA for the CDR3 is TGCGCCAGCAGTGGACCAAATAATGAAAAACTGTTTTTT.

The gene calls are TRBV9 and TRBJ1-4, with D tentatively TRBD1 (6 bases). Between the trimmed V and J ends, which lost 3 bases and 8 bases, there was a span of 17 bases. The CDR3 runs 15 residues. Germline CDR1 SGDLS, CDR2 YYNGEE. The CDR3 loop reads CASSAMGLQGEKLFF. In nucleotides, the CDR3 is TGTGCCAGCAGCGCAATGGGACTGCAGGGGGAAAAACTGTTTTTT.

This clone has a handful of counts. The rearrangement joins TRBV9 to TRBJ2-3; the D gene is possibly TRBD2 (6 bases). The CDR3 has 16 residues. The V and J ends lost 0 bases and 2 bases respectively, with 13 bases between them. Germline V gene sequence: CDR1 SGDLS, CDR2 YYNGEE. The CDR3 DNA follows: TGTGCCAGCAGCGTAGCGAATGGGAGGTCCACAGATACGCAGTATTTT. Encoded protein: CASSVANGRSTDTQYF. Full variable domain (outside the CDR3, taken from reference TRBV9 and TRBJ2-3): DSGVTQTPKHLITATGQRVTLRCSPRSGDLSVYWYQQSLDQGLQFLIQYYNGEERAKGNILERFSAQQFPDLHSELNLSSLELGDSALYFCASSVANGRSTDTQYFGPGTRLTVL.

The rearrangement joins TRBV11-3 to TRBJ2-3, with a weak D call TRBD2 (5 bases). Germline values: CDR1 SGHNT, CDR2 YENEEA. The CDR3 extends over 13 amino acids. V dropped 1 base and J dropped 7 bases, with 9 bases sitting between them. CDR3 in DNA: TGTGCCAGCAGCTTAGGGGAGAGTTATACGCAGTATTTT. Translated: CASSLGESYTQYF.

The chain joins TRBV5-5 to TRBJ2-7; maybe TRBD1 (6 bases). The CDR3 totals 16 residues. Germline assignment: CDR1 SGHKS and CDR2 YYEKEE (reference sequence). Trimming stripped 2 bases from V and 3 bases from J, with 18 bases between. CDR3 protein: CASSFRQAGVFYEQYF. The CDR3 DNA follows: TGTGCCAGCAGCTTTAGACAGGCAGGAGTCTTCTACGAGCAGTACTTC.

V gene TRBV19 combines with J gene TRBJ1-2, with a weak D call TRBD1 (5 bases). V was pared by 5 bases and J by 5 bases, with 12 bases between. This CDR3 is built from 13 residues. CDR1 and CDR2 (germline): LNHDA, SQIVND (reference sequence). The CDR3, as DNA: TGTGCCAGTAGTTTGGGACCGCGGTATGGCTACACCTTC. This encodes CASSLGPRYGYTF.

The CDR3 DNA is TGTGCCAGCTCACAAGGGACTTCTAATGAGCAGTTCTTC. Its translation is CASSQGTSNEQFF. The chain links TRBV18 to TRBJ2-1; D is perhaps TRBD2 (6 bases). The CDR3 loop spans 13 amino acids. Trimming removed 4 bases from V and 7 bases from J, with 11 bases in between. Germline V gene lookup returns CDR1 KGHSH and CDR2 LQKENI. The full variable domain, completed using reference TRBV18 and TRBJ2-1, is NAGVMQNPRHLVRRRGQEARLRCSPMKGHSHVYWYRQLPEEGLKFMVYLQKENIIDESGMPKERFSAEFPKEGPSILRIQQVVRGDSAAYFCASSQGTSNEQFFGPGTRLTVL.

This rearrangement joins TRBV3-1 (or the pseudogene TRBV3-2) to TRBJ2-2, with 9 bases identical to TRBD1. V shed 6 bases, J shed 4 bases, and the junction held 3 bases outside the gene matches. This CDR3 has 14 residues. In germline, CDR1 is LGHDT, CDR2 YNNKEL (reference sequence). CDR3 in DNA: TGTGCCAGCAGACAGGGGGCGGCCACCGGGGAGCTGTTTTTT. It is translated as CASRQGAATGELFF.